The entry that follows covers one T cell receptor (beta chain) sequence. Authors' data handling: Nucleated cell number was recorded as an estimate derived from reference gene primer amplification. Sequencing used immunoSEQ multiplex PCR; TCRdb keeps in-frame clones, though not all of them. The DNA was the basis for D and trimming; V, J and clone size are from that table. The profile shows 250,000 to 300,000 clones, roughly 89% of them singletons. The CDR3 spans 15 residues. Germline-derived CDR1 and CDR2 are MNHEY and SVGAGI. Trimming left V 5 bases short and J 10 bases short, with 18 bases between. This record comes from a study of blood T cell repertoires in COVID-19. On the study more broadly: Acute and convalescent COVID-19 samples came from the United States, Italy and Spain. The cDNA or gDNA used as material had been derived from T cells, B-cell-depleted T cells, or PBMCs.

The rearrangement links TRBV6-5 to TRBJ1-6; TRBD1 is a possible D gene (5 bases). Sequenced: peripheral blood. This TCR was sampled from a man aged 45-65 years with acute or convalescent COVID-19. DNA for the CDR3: TGTGCCAGCAGTACCGGCCCAATGCAGGGCTCACCCCTCCACTTT. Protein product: CASSTGPMQGSPLHF.